The 24 T cell receptor beta chains below were found in one sample sequenced in a study of T cell repertoires in cytomegalovirus infection. For these receptors, no antigen is known. TCRdb independently ran MiXCR on the reads; one entry per CDR3 protein. The data hold hundreds of thousands of distinct CDR3 sequences, with 31% observed a single time. This material consisted of cultured CD8+ T cells from PBMCs, taken from culture after CMV antigen stimulation. These receptors were obtained from a human donor in good health (CMV status not recorded). Some clones in this sample may be carry-over from other donors' samples.

The J gene is TRBJ2-5, the V gene TRBV6-5, with D possibly being TRBD1 (5 bases). The germline CDR1 and CDR2 sequences are MNHEY and SVGAGI. This CDR3 region has 14 residues. V shed 6 bases and J shed 4 bases, with 15 bases lying between them. CDR3 nucleotide sequence: TGTGCCAGCAGGTATTCTGAGCAGGGAGAGACCCAGTACTTC. Protein product: CASRYSEQGETQYF.

V and J are TRBV12-3 or TRBV12-4 and TRBJ2-4, with a weak D call TRBD1 (5 bases). The length of the CDR3 is 14 residues. V lost 7 bases and J lost 3, with 13 bases in between. The CDR3 here is CASTQKGLKNIQYF. CDR3 DNA: TGTGCCAGCACTCAAAAGGGGCTCAAAAACATTCAGTACTTC.

This clonotype turned up a few times. The V call is TRBV19, the J call TRBJ1-2; D perhaps matches TRBD1 (5 bases). The CDR3 runs to 13 residues. CDR1 is LNHDA and CDR2 is SQIVND in the germline V gene (reference sequence). Deletions cut 8 bases from V and 3 bases from J, with 13 bases between. CDR3: CASGRGVYYGYTF. The CDR3 nucleotides are TGTGCCAGTGGCCGGGGGGTATACTATGGCTACACCTTC.

Concerning this clonotype: The junction differs from germline at one of its ends, possibly a read error. The rearrangement joins TRBV19 to TRBJ2-2, with a tentative D call TRBD1 (5 bases). The germline V gene has CDR1 LNHDA and CDR2 SQIVND (reference sequence). This CDR3 has 17 residues. CDR3 loop: CVSSSLPQTVRTGELFF. In DNA, the CDR3 is TGTGTCAGTAGCTCCCTCCCCCAGACAGTGCGCACCGGGGAGCTGTTTTTT. The full variable domain, completed using reference TRBV19 and TRBJ2-2, is DGGITQSPKYLFRKEGQNVTLSCEQNLNHDAMYWYRQDPGQGLRLIYYSQIVNDFQKGDIAEGYSVSREKKESFPLTVTSAQKNPTAFYLCVSSSLPQTVRTGELFFGEGSRLTVL.

The CDR3 reads CASSQDPGSRPGNTIYF. The CDR3 DNA reads TGCGCCAGCAGCCAAGACCCCGGGAGCAGACCTGGAAACACCATATATTTT. The chain recombines TRBV4-3 with TRBJ1-3; D is unresolved. Trimming left V 0 bases short and J 2 bases short, with 14 bases between. The CDR3 loop spans 17 amino acids. Germline loops: CDR1 LGHNA, CDR2 YSLEER.

The rearrangement joins TRBV4-3 to TRBJ1-3; D is undetermined. CDR1 and CDR2 (germline): LGHNA, YSLEER. CDR3 size: 17 residues. Trimming took 3 bases from V and 2 from J, leaving 17 bases between them. CDR3 protein: CASSHPREGATGNTIYF. The CDR3, as DNA: TGCGCCAGCAGCCACCCTAGGGAGGGCGCAACTGGAAACACCATATATTTT.

This chain links TRBV7-9 with TRBJ1-4, with D possibly matching TRBD1 (5 bases). V gave up 4 bases and J gave up 4 bases, with 13 bases separating them. This CDR3 is 15 amino acids long. The germline V gene encodes CDR1 SEHNR and CDR2 FQNEAQ (reference sequence). CDR3 DNA: TGTGCCAGCAGCTCTCGGGACGGCGATAATGAAAAACTGTTTTTT. It specifies CASSSRDGDNEKLFF. Filled out from reference TRBV7-9 and TRBJ1-4, the complete variable domain reads DTGVSQNPRHKITKRGQNVTFRCDPISEHNRLYWYRQTLGQGPEFLTYFQNEAQLEKSRLLSDRFSAERPKGSFSTLEIQRTEQGDSAMYLCASSSRDGDNEKLFFGSGTQLSVL.

The chain employs TRBV27 and TRBJ2-3, with a tentative D call TRBD1 (5 bases). The V and J ends lost 0 bases and 5 bases respectively, with 12 bases between them. CDR1 is MNHEY and CDR2 is SMNVEV in the germline V gene (reference sequence). The CDR3 loop spans 15 amino acids. This chain's CDR3 is CASSLSTAQGDTQYF. CDR3 DNA sequence: TGTGCCAGCAGTTTATCGACTGCCCAGGGAGATACGCAGTATTTT.

This chain links TRBV7-9 with TRBJ1-3; no clear D. Trimming stripped 4 bases from V and 0 bases from J, with 13 bases between. The CDR3 totals 16 residues. In germline, CDR1 is SEHNR, CDR2 FQNEAQ (reference sequence). The CDR3 region has the DNA TGTGCCAGCAGCTCGGAGGACGGAATCTCTGGAAACACCATATATTTT. This gives the protein CASSSEDGISGNTIYF.

This clonotype has just a few counts. This sequence joins TRBV7-9 and TRBJ2-7, with D possibly TRBD2 on 6 matching bases. Germline lookup yields CDR1 SEHNR and CDR2 FQNEAQ (reference sequence). V lost 1 base, J lost 6 bases, and 10 bases lay in between. The CDR3 is 13 residues long. The DNA for the CDR3 is TGTGCCAGCAGCTTAGGGGGAGCGGGCGAGCAGTACTTC. Protein sequence: CASSLGGAGEQYF.

About this clonotype: Germline is not matched at one junction end, which may reflect a read error. The chain carries TRBV25-1 and TRBJ1-6; D uncertain. This CDR3 has 15 amino acids. CDR1 MGHDK and CDR2 SYGVNS come from the germline V gene. Here the CDR3 DNA reads TGTGCCAACAGTGAGATGTCGGACTATAATTCACCCCTCCACTTT. It codes for CANSEMSDYNSPLHF.

A few counts support this clonotype. The V call is TRBV4-1, the J call TRBJ2-1, with TRBD2 matching 12 bases. The CDR3 runs 16 residues. The ends lost 5 bases at V and 4 bases at J; junction bases unmatched: 6. From germline, CDR1 is MGHRA and CDR2 YSYEKL. The CDR3 DNA follows: TGCGCCAGCAGCGACCGACTAGCGGGGGAATACAATGAGCAGTTCTTC. Protein: CASSDRLAGEYNEQFF.

Only a few counts were recorded for this clonotype. The rearrangement uses TRBV20-1 and TRBJ2-1; unclear D gene. Germline CDR1 reads DFQATT; CDR2 reads SNEGSKA (reference sequence). The CDR3 spans 15 residues. With 0 bases removed from V and 2 bases from J, the gap between germline ends came to 11 bases. CDR3 residues: CSARDPEAAYNEQFF. The CDR3 DNA reads TGCAGTGCTAGAGATCCCGAGGCTGCCTACAATGAGCAGTTCTTC.

This clonotype was seen only a few times. The V and J genes are TRBV7-4 and TRBJ2-5; D is undetermined. Germline V gene lookup returns CDR1 SGHVT and CDR2 SQSDAQ. The V and J ends lost 7 bases and 3 bases respectively, with 6 bases between them. The CDR3 spans 11 residues. The CDR3 here is CASTQKETQYF. Written as DNA, the CDR3 is TGTGCCAGCACCCAAAAAGAGACCCAGTACTTC.

This clonotype came up a few times. CDR3: CASGLANTDTQYF. The CDR3 DNA is TGTGCCAGCGGACTAGCTAACACAGATACGCAGTATTTT. The chain links TRBV6-1 to TRBJ2-3, with 8 nucleotides matching TRBD2. V trimming: 8 bases; J trimming: 2 bases; junction bases outside the gene matches: 3. The CDR3 loop spans 13 amino acids. CDR1 MNHNS and CDR2 SASEGT come from the germline V gene.

The table lists this clonotype with a few counts. The chain employs TRBV7-6 and TRBJ2-7, with 9 bases that match TRBD1. Germline V lookup: CDR1 SGHVS, CDR2 FNYEAQ. The V segment lost 3 bases and the J segment 5 bases; nucleotides outside the gene matches: 8. This CDR3 has 15 amino acids. The CDR3 DNA reads TGTGCCAGCAGCTTTAGGGGACAGGGATTGGACGAGCAGTACTTC. This gives the protein CASSFRGQGLDEQYF.

This rearrangement joins TRBV28 to TRBJ2-5; 8 nucleotides line up with TRBD1. From germline, CDR1 is MDHEN and CDR2 SYDVKM. J was trimmed by 5 bases and V by 6 bases; bases with no gene match: 11. This CDR3 comprises 15 residues. CDR3 DNA: TGTGCCAGCAGGCCTCCGACAGGGGAAGGGGAGACCCAGTACTTC. Its protein product is CASRPPTGEGETQYF.

The sample holds many counts of this clonotype. The chain employs TRBV7-6 and TRBJ2-5; TRBD2 is a possible D gene (7 bases). Trimming cost V 2 bases and J 5 bases, with 15 bases left between them. The CDR3 has 15 amino acids. CDR1 and CDR2 (germline): SGHVS, FNYEAQ. CDR3 sequence reads: CASSLLGRGAETQYF. The CDR3 coding sequence is TGTGCCAGCAGCTTACTGGGTCGGGGGGCGGAGACCCAGTACTTC.

V usage is TRBV7-9 and J usage is TRBJ2-3; D unresolved. The CDR3 spans 17 residues. Looked up from germline, CDR1 is SEHNR and CDR2 is FQNEAQ (reference sequence). V was trimmed by 5 bases and J by 0 bases, leaving 18 bases between them. This CDR3 reads CASSPRVRSSSTDTQYF. As DNA, the CDR3 is TGTGCCAGCAGCCCCCGGGTCAGATCGTCTAGCACAGATACGCAGTATTTT.

The chain joins TRBV29-1 to TRBJ2-2; 10 bases are shared with TRBD1. Germline V CDR1 and CDR2: SQVTM, ANQGSEA. The trim removed 4 bases at V and 7 bases at J, leaving 6 bases unmatched. This CDR3 is built from 14 residues. The CDR3 sequence: CSVGRQGAHGELFF. The CDR3 DNA reads as TGCAGCGTTGGAAGACAGGGGGCCCACGGGGAGCTGTTTTTT.

This clonotype was counted many times. The chain is built from TRBV7-9 and TRBJ2-1; no clear D gene. The CDR3 sequence is 15 residues long. Trimming removed 1 base from V and 9 bases from J, with 16 bases in between. Germline V lookup: CDR1 SEHNR, CDR2 FQNEAQ (reference sequence). The CDR3: CASSLVRKGWGEQFF. The CDR3 coding sequence is TGTGCCAGCAGCTTAGTACGGAAAGGTTGGGGTGAGCAGTTCTTC.

This clonotype was counted between two and nine times. The J gene is TRBJ2-7, the V gene TRBV28; D possibly corresponds to TRBD2 (6 bases). CDR1 MDHEN and CDR2 SYDVKM come from the germline V gene. V was cut by 8 bases and J by 7 bases, with 18 bases left in between. This CDR3 contains 13 residues. The CDR3 region is CASSPPEGLEQYF. The CDR3 DNA sequence: TGTGCCAGCTCTCCCCCGGAGGGGCTGGAGCAGTACTTC.

This rearrangement joins TRBV6-2 or TRBV6-3 to TRBJ2-7; D may be TRBD2 (5 bases). The CDR3 sequence is 11 residues long. V was cut by 10 bases and J by 5 bases, with 12 bases left in between. Germline values: CDR1 MNHEY, CDR2 SVGEGT. CDR3 nucleotide sequence: TGTGCCACCCCGAGGGTCCACGAGCAGTACGTC. This gives the protein CATPRVHEQYV.

The chain's CDR3 is CASSGGGLRYGYTF. The CDR3 DNA reads TGTGCCAGTAGTGGAGGGGGCCTCCGCTATGGCTACACCTTC. This chain connects TRBV19 to TRBJ1-2; 7 bases match TRBD1. The germline CDR1 and CDR2 sequences are LNHDA and SQIVND (reference sequence). The CDR3 contains 14 residues. With V trimmed by 5 bases and J by 4 bases, 7 bases remained unmatched.